This TCR beta chain stems from a study of T cell responses to AZD1222 COVID-19 vaccine. Regarding the study as a whole: As reported, nearly half of all spike-specific TCRs target variant regions that are unmutated. Females outnumbered males among donors, who were mostly white British; clonal diversity was possibly underestimated.

Timing groups of about 4 and about 12 weeks for second doses were pooled. The assay was immunoSEQ multiplex PCR, and TCRdb's table has in-frame clones only and misses some. This sample has about 180,000 clones, with 85% to 90% found just once. V was trimmed by 6 bases and J by 2 bases, leaving 5 bases between them. Germline lookup yields CDR1 SGHNT and CDR2 YYREEE (reference sequence). The CDR3 has 12 residues. This clone was seen only a few times. Its antigen is undetermined. This chain uses TRBV5-4 with TRBJ2-2; no clear D gene. This specimen consisted of peripheral blood, obtained 28 days after the second AZD1222 dose. The clonotype originates from an adult who received the AZD1222 COVID-19 vaccine. CDR3 in DNA: TGTGCCAGCAACTTCAACACCGGGGAGCTGTTTTTT. This sequence encodes CASNFNTGELFF.